A selection of T cell receptor beta chains follows, all from one sample in a study of blood T cells in healthy people across ages. TCRdb processed the 5' RACE reads anew with MiXCR; each CDR3 protein has one entry. This sample has about 1.7 million distinct CDR3 sequences, with roughly 30% found just once. The sequenced sample was blood. These receptors originate from a woman in her 30s in good health. CDR3s include the opening cysteine and the closing phenylalanine or tryptophan. The D gene is left open where the match is weak. Clone size appears in some rows only: once, few, many, or a class for an expanded clone.

d_gene	v_gene	abundance	j_gene	CDR3aa	CDR3nt
-	TRBV9	-	TRBJ2-3	CASRPISDTQYF	TGTGCCAGCAGACCTATCTCAGATACGCAGTATTTT
-	TRBV7-2	-	TRBJ2-3	CASSLTVEEDTQYF	TGTGCCAGCAGCTTAACGGTGGAGGAAGATACGCAGTATTTT
TRBD1	TRBV5-1	few	TRBJ1-2	CASGPRTGGFYGYTF	TGCGCCAGCGGCCCACGGACAGGGGGTTTCTATGGCTACACCTTC
TRBD1	TRBV5-1	-	TRBJ1-5	CASSLGDSSDQPQHF	TGCGCCAGCAGCTTAGGGGACAGTAGCGATCAGCCCCAGCATTTT
TRBD1	TRBV18	few	TRBJ1-2	CASSPETGGAAGYTF	TGTGCCAGCTCACCAGAGACAGGGGGCGCGGCTGGCTACACCTTC
-	TRBV7-2	few	TRBJ2-1	CASSLRTSHEQFF	TGTGCCAGCAGCCTCCGAACCTCCCATGAGCAGTTCTTC
TRBD1	TRBV5-1	many	TRBJ2-7	CASSIGQGRYEQYF	TGCGCCAGCAGCATAGGACAGGGCAGGTACGAGCAGTACTTC
TRBD2	TRBV12-3/TRBV12-4	-	TRBJ2-1	CASSLSRTSGRLGPYNEQFF	TGTGCCAGCAGTTTATCTCGGACTAGCGGGAGATTGGGCCCCTACAATGAGCAGTTCTTC
TRBD2	TRBV12-3/TRBV12-4	few	TRBJ2-1	CASSLSQAGGEQFF	TGTGCCAGCAGTCTTTCACAAGCGGGAGGGGAGCAGTTCTTC
TRBD2	TRBV5-1	few	TRBJ2-5	CACSEGTSGSQETQYF	TGCGCCTGCAGCGAAGGGACTAGCGGTAGCCAAGAGACCCAGTACTTC
-	TRBV29-1	many	TRBJ2-1	CSVEDGGRSGAYNEQFF	TGCAGCGTTGAAGATGGGGGACGGAGCGGCGCCTACAATGAGCAGTTCTTC
-	TRBV11-2	once	TRBJ2-7	CASSPTRTLDCAQYF	TGTGCCAGCAGCCCCACACGTACCCTCGACTGCGCGCAGTACTTC
TRBD2	TRBV20-1	-	TRBJ2-4	CSASGLLAGDVYNEQYF	TGCAGTGCTAGTGGACTACTAGCGGGAGACGTTTACAATGAGCAGTACTTC
TRBD2	TRBV7-6	few	TRBJ2-5	CASSWGGTSQETQYF	TGTGCCAGCAGCTGGGGGGGGACTAGCCAAGAGACCCAGTACTTC
TRBD1	TRBV28	-	TRBJ2-7	CASSLPGQPYGQYF	TGTGCCAGCAGTTTACCGGGACAGCCCTACGGGCAGTACTTC
TRBD2	TRBV4-1	many	TRBJ2-1	CASSHVAGGGDEQFF	TGCGCCAGCAGCCACGTAGCGGGAGGAGGAGATGAGCAGTTCTTC
TRBD2	TRBV29-1	many	TRBJ2-7	CSVVRGAYEQYF	TGCAGCGTTGTACGGGGGGCCTACGAGCAGTACTTC
-	TRBV9	-	TRBJ2-5	CASSSQWTEGETQYF	TGTGCCAGCAGCTCTCAATGGACGGAAGGCGAGACCCAGTACTTC
-	TRBV28	-	TRBJ1-4	CASSRTLNEKLFF	TGTGCCAGCAGTCGTACACTTAATGAAAAACTGTTTTTT
-	TRBV12-3/TRBV12-4	-	TRBJ2-1	CASSFEGQLGNEQFF	TGTGCCAGCAGTTTTGAGGGTCAGTTGGGCAATGAGCAGTTCTTC
-	TRBV11-2	many	TRBJ2-5	CASSSWTTDETQYF	TGTGCCAGCAGCTCTTGGACCACGGACGAGACCCAGTACTTC
-	TRBV29-1	few	TRBJ2-1	CSSQAAEQFF	TGCAGCTCGCAGGCCGCTGAGCAGTTCTTC
TRBD1	TRBV9	few	TRBJ2-7	CASSPPTGTSYEQYF	TGTGCCAGCAGCCCCCCGACAGGGACCTCCTACGAGCAGTACTTC
-	TRBV5-1	many	TRBJ2-6	CASSEGGSGANVLTF	TGCGCCAGCAGCGAGGGGGGCTCTGGGGCCAACGTCCTGACTTTC
-	TRBV6-2/TRBV6-3	-	TRBJ2-7	CACSYLGNRGSYEQYF	TGTGCCTGCAGTTATCTAGGGAACCGTGGTTCCTACGAGCAGTACTTC
TRBD1	TRBV20-1	-	TRBJ2-6	CSASYGTGGLWGANVLTF	TGCAGTGCTAGCTACGGGACAGGGGGCTTATGGGGGGCCAACGTCCTGACTTTC
-	TRBV29-1	-	TRBJ2-3	CSVGHRGGNTQYF	TGCAGCGTTGGACACAGGGGAGGAAATACGCAGTATTTT
TRBD2	TRBV20-1	-	TRBJ2-7	CSASGLAGGRKEQYF	TGCAGTGCGTCGGGACTAGCGGGGGGCCGGAAAGAGCAGTACTTC
TRBD2	TRBV12-3/TRBV12-4	once	TRBJ2-3	CASSPHGGGALDAQYF	TGTGCCAGCAGTCCCCACGGCGGGGGGGCCCTAGATGCGCAGTATTTT
-	TRBV20-1	-	TRBJ2-7	CSARDIPYGSYNEQYF	TGCAGTGCTAGAGACATCCCCTACGGCTCCTACAATGAGCAGTACTTC
-	TRBV12-3/TRBV12-4	few	TRBJ2-1	CARSISGIGGNEQFF	TGTGCCCGCAGCATAAGCGGGATAGGGGGGAATGAGCAGTTCTTC
-	TRBV20-1	-	TRBJ2-5	CSARIPADQETQYF	TGCAGTGCTAGGATTCCTGCGGACCAAGAGACCCAGTACTTC
-	TRBV5-1	few	TRBJ2-1	CASSLDSPANEQFF	TGCGCCAGCAGCTTGGACTCCCCAGCCAATGAGCAGTTCTTC
-	TRBV9	-	TRBJ2-7	CASSKGSSYNEQYF	TGTGCCAGCAGTAAGGGGAGCTCCTACAATGAGCAGTACTTC
-	TRBV7-3	-	TRBJ2-5	CASHRVRQETQYF	TGTGCCAGTCACAGGGTTCGGCAAGAGACCCAGTACTTC
-	TRBV20-1	-	TRBJ1-1	CSATHSREAFF	TGCAGTGCTACTCACTCTAGAGAAGCTTTCTTT
-	TRBV10-3	few	TRBJ1-1	CAISEGRRRANTEAFF	TGTGCCATCAGTGAGGGGAGACGTAGGGCTAACACTGAAGCTTTCTTT
TRBD1	TRBV19	-	TRBJ2-5	CASATGLQETQYF	TGTGCCAGCGCGACAGGGCTCCAAGAGACCCAGTACTTC
-	TRBV19	-	TRBJ1-2	CASSIDLIGQDYGYTF	TGTGCCAGTAGTATAGATCTCATCGGACAAGACTATGGCTACACCTTC
-	TRBV18	few	TRBJ1-2	CASSTKREVAYGYTF	TGTGCCAGCTCAACAAAAAGGGAGGTGGCTTATGGCTACACCTTC
-	TRBV12-3/TRBV12-4	-	TRBJ2-7	CASSLDSTTYEQYF	TGTGCCAGCAGTTTGGACTCCACTACCTACGAGCAGTACTTC
-	TRBV11-1	few	TRBJ2-1	CASSAGTGTPPFNEQFF	TGTGCCAGCAGCGCTGGGACCGGGACACCTCCTTTCAATGAGCAGTTCTTC
TRBD1	TRBV6-5	-	TRBJ1-6	CASSYIRGTAIYPSPLHF	TGTGCCAGCAGTTACATCAGGGGGACAGCCATTTACCCTTCACCCCTCCACTTT
-	TRBV5-8	-	TRBJ1-2	CVSSSYQGFGYTF	TGTGTCAGCAGCTCGTACCAGGGGTTTGGCTACACCTTC
-	TRBV20-1	few	TRBJ2-5	CSAVKYGKETQYF	TGCAGTGCTGTGAAATATGGTAAAGAGACCCAGTACTTC
TRBD1	TRBV2	-	TRBJ1-2	CASSGETGGYGYTF	TGTGCCAGCAGTGGTGAGACAGGGGGCTATGGCTACACCTTC
-	TRBV14	-	TRBJ2-3	CASSSWTLTSTDTQYF	TGTGCCAGCAGCTCGTGGACTTTGACTAGCACAGATACGCAGTATTTT
-	TRBV7-9	many	TRBJ2-7	CASSLQVSYEQYF	TGTGCCAGCAGTTTACAGGTCTCCTACGAGCAGTACTTC
-	TRBV25-1	-	TRBJ1-2	CASSAPGRGGYTF	TGTGCCAGCAGTGCCCCAGGGCGCGGTGGCTACACCTTC
TRBD2	TRBV30	-	TRBJ2-1	CAWRSTSGGAGEQFF	TGTGCCTGGAGAAGTACTAGCGGGGGGGCCGGTGAGCAGTTCTTC
-	TRBV20-1	few	TRBJ2-1	CSSRGVLGYNEQFF	TGCAGTTCTAGAGGAGTGTTGGGTTACAATGAGCAGTTCTTC
-	TRBV20-1	-	TRBJ2-5	CSASRGAGETQYF	TGCAGTGCTAGCCGGGGGGCAGGGGAGACCCAGTACTTC
-	TRBV29-1	once	TRBJ1-1	CSVEDSRDVWSRAKTFF	TGCAGCGTTGAAGACTCCCGGGACGTCTGGAGCAGAGCTAAAACTTTCTTT
-	TRBV2	-	TRBJ2-5	CASSVNGYQETQYF	TGTGCCAGCAGTGTTAACGGATACCAAGAGACCCAGTACTTC
TRBD1	TRBV20-1	-	TRBJ1-2	CSAGTGDGYGYTF	TGCAGTGCTGGAACAGGGGATGGGTATGGCTACACCTTC
-	TRBV19	-	TRBJ2-1	CASSTRRDEQFF	TGTGCCAGTAGTACTCGGCGGGATGAGCAGTTCTTC
-	TRBV7-2	-	TRBJ2-5	CASSRDGKYQETQYF	TGTGCCAGCAGCCGGGACGGGAAGTACCAAGAGACCCAGTACTTC